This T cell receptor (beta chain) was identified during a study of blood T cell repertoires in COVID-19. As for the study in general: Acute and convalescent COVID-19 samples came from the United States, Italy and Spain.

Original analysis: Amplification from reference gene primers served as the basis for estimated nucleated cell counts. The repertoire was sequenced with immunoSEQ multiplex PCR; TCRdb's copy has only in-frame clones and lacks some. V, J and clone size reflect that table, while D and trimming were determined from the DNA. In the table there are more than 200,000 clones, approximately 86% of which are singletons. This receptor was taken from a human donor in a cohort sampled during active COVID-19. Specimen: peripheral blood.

In DNA form, the CDR3 reads TGTGCCAGCAGCTTAGACCACAGGGGTACTGAAGCTTTCTTT. This translates into CASSLDHRGTEAFF. The rearrangement joins TRBV7-9 to TRBJ1-1; 7 bases are a match to TRBD1. From germline, CDR1 is SEHNR and CDR2 FQNEAQ (reference sequence). The CDR3 is made up of 14 amino acids. The junction had 4 bases not matched to a gene; V was cut back by 1 base and J by 5 bases.